This T cell receptor beta chain was recorded in a study of OX40 agonist ivuxolimab in advanced cancers. This table comes from immunoSEQ multiplex PCR, and its TCRdb copy is limited to in-frame clones, with some not included. The sample shows roughly 66,000 clones, about four fifths of them seen only once. J gave up 4 bases and V 3 bases, and 5 bases lay outside the gene matches. Germline assignment: CDR1 KGHSH and CDR2 LQKENI. The CDR3 loop spans 14 amino acids. V gene TRBV18 combines with J gene TRBJ1-2, with 7 positions matching TRBD1. The receptor was derived from an adult with an advanced solid tumor such as melanoma, head and neck, liver or kidney cancer. The sample here was CD4+ or CD8+ T cells sorted from blood, taken in a trial of the OX40 agonist ivuxolimab. Here the CDR3 reads CASSPGTDIYGYTF. CDR3 in DNA: TGTGCCAGCTCACCGGGGACAGACATCTATGGCTACACCTTC.